A selection of T cell receptor beta chains follows, all from one sample in a study of shared clonotypes between healthy human individuals. This table comes from immunoSEQ multiplex PCR, and its TCRdb copy is limited to in-frame clones, with some not included. Found here are a few million clones, roughly nine tenths of them singletons; the top ten hold about 0.13%. Sequencing was done on a sample of naive CD4+ T cells sorted from blood. Source of these receptors: a man younger than 35 in good health. Both conserved end residues are part of each CDR3. The D gene is left open where the match is weak. Size is omitted from some rows. Given values are once, few, many or a class for expanded clones.

CASSLDLGETQYF TGCGCCAGCAGCTTGGATCTCGGGGAGACCCAGTACTTC - TRBJ2-5 - TRBV5-1
CAWSVSGGSGQFF TGTGCCTGGAGTGTATCGGGCGGGTCCGGGCAGTTCTTC - TRBJ2-1 - TRBV30
CASSYTDRVRTQYF TGTGCCAGCAGTTACACCGACAGGGTTAGGACCCAGTACTTC TRBD1 TRBJ2-5 - TRBV6-5
CASSPQASTYEQYF TGTGCCAGCTCCCCTCAGGCTAGTACCTACGAGCAGTACTTC - TRBJ2-7 - TRBV18
CASSPFKGGTDTQYF TGTGCCAGCAGCCCATTTAAAGGGGGCACAGATACGCAGTATTTT - TRBJ2-3 once TRBV7-9
CASSQQVPGTDTQYF TGTGCCAGCAGTCAACAAGTCCCTGGCACAGATACGCAGTATTTT - TRBJ2-3 - TRBV6-6
CASSPNDFGGEQFF TGTGCCAGCAGTCCTAACGATTTCGGGGGTGAGCAGTTCTTC - TRBJ2-1 - TRBV6-6
CAISEGGGLAFF TGTGCCATCAGTGAGGGAGGGGGTTTAGCTTTCTTT - TRBJ1-1 - TRBV10-3
CASSQEGRGRARETQYF TGTGCCAGCAGCCAAGAGGGACGCGGGAGGGCCAGGGAGACCCAGTACTTC TRBD2 TRBJ2-5 - TRBV14
CASSVAEGERDTQYF TGTGCCAGCAGCGTAGCTGAGGGAGAGAGGGATACGCAGTATTTT - TRBJ2-3 - TRBV9
CASRRTENQPQHF TGTGCCAGCAGAAGGACAGAGAATCAGCCCCAGCATTTT - TRBJ1-5 - TRBV6-5
CAISGGWGRFEETQYF TGTGCCATCAGTGGGGGGTGGGGCCGATTCGAGGAGACCCAGTACTTC - TRBJ2-5 - TRBV10-3
CAWSKGLGTGELFF TGTGCCTGGAGTAAAGGTCTGGGCACCGGGGAGCTGTTTTTT - TRBJ2-2 - TRBV30
CASSFGQLGGNTIYF TGTGCCAGCAGCTTCGGACAGCTGGGAGGAAACACCATATATTTT - TRBJ1-3 - TRBV5-6
CASSYNSGRAYNEQFF TGTGCCAGCAGTTATAATAGCGGGAGAGCCTACAATGAGCAGTTCTTC TRBD2 TRBJ2-1 - TRBV7-8
CASSPPGQGAHEQYF TGTGCCAGCAGCCCACCGGGACAGGGGGCCCACGAGCAGTACTTC TRBD1 TRBJ2-7 once TRBV5-4
CASSGFQGGEKLFF TGTGCCAGCAGTGGGTTTCAGGGCGGTGAAAAACTGTTTTTT - TRBJ1-4 - TRBV6-1
CASSSRQGAILGTGANVLTF TGCGCCAGCAGCTCCCGTCAGGGGGCTATTTTAGGTACTGGGGCCAACGTCCTGACTTTC TRBD1 TRBJ2-6 - TRBV4-1
CASSLSGVKETQYF TGTGCCAGCAGCTTATCAGGGGTAAAAGAGACCCAGTACTTC - TRBJ2-5 - TRBV7-9
CASSPDMNTEAFF TGTGCCAGCTCACCAGATATGAACACTGAAGCTTTCTTT - TRBJ1-1 - TRBV18
CATSDRTETQYF TGTGCCACTTCCGACAGGACAGAGACCCAGTACTTC - TRBJ2-5 - TRBV19
CASMLREGTDTQYF TGTGCCAGCATGCTGAGGGAGGGCACAGATACGCAGTATTTT - TRBJ2-3 - TRBV2
CASTRTGGSGELFF TGTGCCAGTACCCGGACAGGGGGTTCCGGGGAGCTGTTTTTT TRBD1 TRBJ2-2 - TRBV19
CASSYGTSEKLFF TGTGCCAGCAGTTACGGTACTTCTGAAAAACTGTTTTTT - TRBJ1-4 - TRBV6-6
CARSGFNGRKHGDEQFF TGTGCCAGATCAGGCTTTAACGGGAGGAAACATGGCGATGAGCAGTTCTTC TRBD2 TRBJ2-1 - TRBV19
CASSPPGGHNSPLHF TGTGCCAGCTCACCACCAGGGGGCCATAATTCACCCCTCCACTTT TRBD1 TRBJ1-6 - TRBV18
CASTVTGSTGELFF TGTGCCAGCACCGTGACAGGGAGCACCGGGGAGCTGTTTTTT TRBD1 TRBJ2-2 - TRBV6-5
CASSLERLAGNEQFF TGTGCCAGCAGCTTAGAACGACTAGCGGGGAATGAGCAGTTCTTC TRBD2 TRBJ2-1 - TRBV7-2
CAWNLGLAGGNGELFF TGTGCCTGGAACCTCGGGCTAGCGGGAGGGAATGGGGAGCTGTTTTTT TRBD2 TRBJ2-2 - TRBV30
CASSERVSNQPQHF TGTGCCAGCAGTGAGAGGGTGAGCAATCAGCCCCAGCATTTT - TRBJ1-5 - TRBV6-1
CASTQDRVSNQPQHF TGTGCCAGCACCCAGGACAGGGTGAGCAATCAGCCCCAGCATTTT TRBD1 TRBJ1-5 - TRBV2
CSVGLEYNEQFF TGCAGCGTGGGACTAGAGTACAATGAGCAGTTCTTC TRBD2 TRBJ2-1 - TRBV29-1
CARYEQYF TGTGCCAGATACGAGCAGTACTTC - TRBJ2-7 - TRBV9
CASRLGTGREKLFF TGTGCCAGCCGCCTCGGGACAGGGCGGGAAAAACTGTTTTTT TRBD1 TRBJ1-4 - TRBV7-2
CASSSSGGGDTEAFF TGTGCCAGCAGCTCCAGCGGTGGGGGGGACACTGAAGCTTTCTTT - TRBJ1-1 - TRBV7-8
CASMEQRTGGYNEQFF TGCGCCAGCATGGAGCAGAGGACAGGGGGCTACAATGAGCAGTTCTTC TRBD1 TRBJ2-1 - TRBV10-1
CASSTQTGGNTEAFF TGTGCCAGCAGCACCCAGACAGGGGGGAACACTGAAGCTTTCTTT TRBD1 TRBJ1-1 - TRBV7-6
CASSLGTSTATQYF TGTGCCAGCAGCTTAGGGACGTCAACGGCGACCCAGTACTTC - TRBJ2-5 - TRBV11-2
CASSLGREEGKLFF TGTGCCAGCAGCTTAGGGAGGGAGGAGGGAAAACTGTTTTTT - TRBJ1-4 - TRBV7-2
CASSLAPSGRATGELFF TGTGCCAGCAGCTTGGCCCCTAGCGGGAGGGCTACCGGGGAGCTGTTTTTT TRBD2 TRBJ2-2 - TRBV5-6
CASSYYGRGQNQPQHF TGTGCCAGCAGTTATTACGGGAGGGGGCAGAATCAGCCCCAGCATTTT TRBD1 TRBJ1-5 once TRBV7-2
CASSQDKRDTGTEAFF TGCGCCAGCAGCCAAGATAAGAGGGACACAGGGACTGAAGCTTTCTTT - TRBJ1-1 - TRBV4-1
CASSQIGTEETQYF TGTGCCAGCAGCCAAATCGGGACAGAAGAGACCCAGTACTTC TRBD1 TRBJ2-5 once TRBV14
CASNILAGSKDTQYF TGTGCCAGTAACATCCTAGCGGGATCCAAAGATACGCAGTATTTT TRBD2 TRBJ2-3 - TRBV19
CASSAGFADTEAFF TGTGCCAGCAGCGCGGGATTCGCGGACACTGAAGCTTTCTTT - TRBJ1-1 - TRBV7-3
CASGPTMGLGYEQYF TGTGCCAGCGGCCCCACCATGGGGTTGGGTTACGAGCAGTACTTC - TRBJ2-7 - TRBV7-9
CASSSPGQQFF TGTGCCAGTAGTTCTCCCGGACAGCAGTTCTTC - TRBJ2-1 - TRBV19
CASSPGRDRISIF TGTGCCAGCAGCCCAGGGAGGGACAGGATCAGTATCTTC TRBD1 TRBJ1-2 - TRBV7-2
CASRRTETDTQYF TGTGCCAGCAGAAGGACAGAAACAGATACGCAGTATTTT - TRBJ2-3 - TRBV7-9
CARSTGLSPYEQYF TGTGCCCGAAGTACGGGACTATCTCCCTACGAGCAGTACTTC TRBD2 TRBJ2-7 - TRBV30
CASSSAPAYEQYF TGTGCCAGCAGTTCGGCCCCAGCCTACGAGCAGTACTTC - TRBJ2-7 - TRBV28
CASSPDNFGLAEFF TGTGCCAGCAGCCCTGACAACTTCGGGCTAGCTGAGTTCTTC - TRBJ2-1 - TRBV5-8
CSVTGAGGSPYEQYF TGCAGCGTGACCGGGGCGGGTGGCTCCCCCTACGAGCAGTACTTC - TRBJ2-7 - TRBV29-1
CASSSGLAGGVEQYF TGTGCCAGCTCATCGGGACTAGCGGGAGGTGTTGAGCAGTACTTC TRBD2 TRBJ2-7 - TRBV18